These T cell receptor beta chains were read from a single sample in a study of OX40 agonist ivuxolimab in advanced cancers. The assay was immunoSEQ multiplex PCR, and TCRdb's table has in-frame clones only and misses some. The table has 35,000 or so clones, 70% to 85% seen once. The input for sequencing was CD4+ or CD8+ T cells sorted from blood, taken in a trial of the OX40 agonist ivuxolimab. These receptors were taken from an adult with an advanced solid tumor such as melanoma, head and neck, liver or kidney cancer. Each CDR3 is given with its conserved first and last residue. Fields, in order: D gene, J gene, V gene, CDR3 length, clone size, CDR3 protein, CDR3 DNA. A D gene is named only where the DNA matches it firmly. The listing skips clone size in some rows; elsewhere it reads once, few, many or a size class.

>.|TRBJ1-3|TRBV30|17|.
CAWSVEYGVSSGNTIYF
TGTGCCTGGAGTGTAGAGTATGGCGTTAGCTCTGGAAACACCATATATTTT
>.|TRBJ1-6|TRBV6-4|17|.
CASREHGKSSYNSPLHF
TGTGCCAGCAGGGAACACGGCAAGAGCTCCTATAATTCACCCCTCCACTTT
>.|TRBJ2-3|TRBV6-6|13|.
CASRDHSTDTQYF
TGTGCCAGCAGGGACCATAGCACAGATACGCAGTATTTT
>.|TRBJ1-1|TRBV4-2|15|.
CASTPVQAGNTEAFF
TGTGCCAGCACTCCCGTACAGGCGGGAAACACTGAAGCTTTCTTT
>.|TRBJ2-3|TRBV19|15|few
CASSEESPVADTQYF
TGTGCCAGCAGCGAGGAGAGTCCAGTCGCAGATACGCAGTATTTT
>TRBD1|TRBJ1-6|TRBV6-6|14|.
CASTKGQVNSPLHF
TGTGCCAGCACCAAGGGACAGGTTAATTCACCCCTCCACTTT
>.|TRBJ1-5|TRBV7-9|15|.
CASSPTESGNQPQHF
TGTGCCAGCAGCCCCACGGAAAGTGGCAATCAGCCCCAGCATTTT
>.|TRBJ1-1|TRBV6-5|14|.
CASRLAGTNTEAFF
TGTGCCAGCAGGCTAGCGGGGACCAACACTGAAGCTTTCTTT
>.|TRBJ1-1|TRBV10-3|13|.
CAISETGGTEAFF
TGTGCCATCAGTGAGACAGGAGGGACTGAAGCTTTCTTT
>.|TRBJ1-1|TRBV7-9|13|.
CASSLQWNTEAFF
TGTGCCAGCAGCTTACAGTGGAACACTGAAGCTTTCTTT
>TRBD1|TRBJ2-3|TRBV19|16|.
CASSISWTGGWDTQYF
TGTGCCAGTAGTATCTCATGGACAGGGGGCTGGGATACGCAGTATTTT
>.|TRBJ1-3|TRBV19|14|.
CASNAMVSGNTIYF
TGTGCCAGTAACGCGATGGTCTCTGGAAACACCATATATTTT
>.|TRBJ1-1|TRBV5-1|15|.
CASSWTTGLNTEAFF
TGCGCCAGCAGCTGGACAACAGGTTTGAACACTGAAGCTTTCTTT
>TRBD1|TRBJ1-2|TRBV25-1|17|.
CASSAQPSTGGNYGYTF
TGTGCCAGCAGTGCCCAACCCTCGACAGGGGGGAACTATGGCTACACCTTC
>.|TRBJ1-4|TRBV6-6|15|once
CASSYSGLQFEKLFF
TGTGCCAGCAGTTACTCCGGGTTGCAGTTCGAAAAACTGTTTTTT
>.|TRBJ1-1|TRBV18|13|.
CASSPRAGAEAFF
TGTGCCAGCTCACCACGAGCGGGGGCTGAAGCTTTCTTT
>.|TRBJ2-2|TRBV5-5|15|.
CASSFRDQDTGELFF
TGTGCCAGCAGCTTCCGGGACCAAGACACCGGGGAGCTGTTTTTT
>.|TRBJ2-3|TRBV7-3|14|few
CASSLTASTDTQYF
TGTGCCAGCAGCCTAACGGCGAGCACAGATACGCAGTATTTT
>TRBD1|TRBJ1-1|TRBV5-6|17|medium-sized
CASSLITWTGGSAEAFF
TGTGCCAGCAGCCTGATAACTTGGACAGGGGGAAGCGCTGAAGCTTTCTTT
>.|TRBJ1-1|TRBV18|12|.
CASSPGQNEAFF
TGTGCCAGCTCGCCCGGACAGAATGAAGCTTTCTTT
>.|TRBJ2-1|TRBV6-6|16|.
CASSYSTASPGDEQFF
TGTGCCAGCAGTTACTCGACCGCGTCACCGGGGGATGAGCAGTTCTTC
>.|TRBJ2-2|TRBV7-2|15|few
CASSLFGANTGELFF
TGTGCCAGCAGCTTATTCGGAGCGAACACCGGGGAGCTGTTTTTT
>.|TRBJ1-2|TRBV5-1|13|.
CASSLAVGYGYTF
TGCGCCAGCAGCTTGGCGGTCGGTTATGGCTACACCTTC
>.|TRBJ2-2|TRBV21-1|17|.
CASSKGRLGLLTGELFF
TGTGCCAGCAGCAAAGGCCGGTTGGGGCTTCTCACCGGGGAGCTGTTTTTT
>.|TRBJ1-3|TRBV4-1|18|once
CASSQDTVSTGSGNTIYF
TGCGCCAGCAGCCAAGATACCGTCAGCACAGGCTCTGGAAACACCATATATTTT
>TRBD1|TRBJ1-1|TRBV5-1|13|.
CASSVDRGTEAFF
TGCGCCAGCAGCGTGGACAGGGGAACTGAAGCTTTCTTT
>.|TRBJ2-3|TRBV9|15|.
CASSVAFSPADTQYF
TGTGCCAGCAGCGTAGCGTTTTCCCCCGCAGATACGCAGTATTTT
>.|TRBJ2-2|TRBV30|13|.
CAWRGEVAGELFF
TGTGCCTGGAGGGGGGAAGTCGCCGGGGAGCTGTTTTTT
>TRBD1|TRBJ2-3|TRBV6-4|15|.
CASSDGQGTTDTQYF
TGTGCCAGCAGTGACGGACAGGGAACCACAGATACGCAGTATTTT
>.|TRBJ2-5|TRBV19|11|.
CAGGWGETQYF
TGTGCCGGAGGTTGGGGAGAGACCCAGTACTTC
>TRBD2|TRBJ2-3|TRBV10-1|16|.
CASSEGLAGGTDTQYF
TGCGCCAGCAGTGAGGGACTAGCGGGGGGCACAGATACGCAGTATTTT
>TRBD1|TRBJ2-6|TRBV5-4|20|.
CASSSDRGLRAVSGANVLTF
TGTGCCAGCAGCTCGGACAGGGGGCTTCGCGCGGTCTCTGGGGCCAACGTCCTGACTTTC
>TRBD1|TRBJ1-2|TRBV29-1|15|once
CSVEDRGRGRNGYTF
TGCAGCGTTGAGGACAGGGGGCGCGGTCGGAATGGCTACACCTTC
>TRBD1|TRBJ1-1|TRBV7-9|13|few
CASSEGQGTEAFF
TGTGCCAGCAGCGAGGGACAGGGGACTGAAGCTTTCTTT
>TRBD1|TRBJ1-1|TRBV5-1|13|.
CASSGTENTEAFF
TGCGCCAGCAGCGGGACAGAAAACACTGAAGCTTTCTTT
>.|TRBJ2-5|TRBV9|17|.
CASSVDQRAVGQETQYF
TGTGCCAGCAGCGTAGATCAGAGGGCGGTGGGGCAAGAGACCCAGTACTTC
>.|TRBJ1-5|TRBV29-1|14|few
CSPTGGTPDQPQHF
TGCAGCCCAACCGGGGGCACGCCGGATCAGCCCCAGCATTTT
>.|TRBJ1-5|TRBV18|15|few
CASSPGAAGSQPQHF
TGTGCCAGCTCACCAGGGGCGGCTGGGTCTCAGCCCCAGCATTTT
>.|TRBJ1-6|TRBV21-1|17|few
CASSKAFWPIDNSPLHF
TGTGCCAGCAGCAAAGCGTTTTGGCCGATCGATAATTCACCCCTCCACTTT
>.|TRBJ1-4|TRBV29-1|12|.
CSAGRTNEKLFF
TGCAGCGCTGGACGGACTAATGAAAAACTGTTTTTT
>.|TRBJ1-3|TRBV7-8|16|.
CASSDGQRNSGNTIYF
TGTGCCAGCAGCGACGGACAGCGAAACTCTGGAAACACCATATATTTT
>.|TRBJ2-3|TRBV11-2|15|.
CASSLGAGVTDTQYF
TGTGCCAGCAGCTTAGGGGCAGGGGTCACAGATACGCAGTATTTT
>TRBD1|TRBJ2-6|TRBV7-9|16|.
CASSRWTGTGANVLTF
TGTGCCAGCAGCCGGTGGACAGGGACTGGGGCCAACGTCCTGACTTTC
>.|TRBJ1-4|TRBV18|16|.
CASSPILGQQDEKLFF
TGTGCCAGCTCACCAATTTTAGGACAGCAGGATGAAAAACTGTTTTTT
>.|TRBJ1-6|TRBV30|14|.
CAWRTGDKNSPLHF
TGTGCCTGGAGGACCGGGGATAAAAATTCACCCCTCCACTTT
>TRBD1|TRBJ1-5|TRBV2|15|.
CAISELGQGNQPQHF
TGTGCCATCAGTGAGTTAGGACAGGGCAATCAGCCCCAGCATTTT
>.|TRBJ1-5|TRBV19|17|once
CASSPPPKGGGNQPQHF
TGTGCCAGTAGTCCACCCCCGAAGGGCGGGGGCAATCAGCCCCAGCATTTT
>.|TRBJ2-5|TRBV9|13|once
CASGTSIGETQYF
TGTGCCAGCGGGACAAGTATCGGGGAGACCCAGTACTTC
>.|TRBJ2-3|TRBV5-1|15|.
CASSFKGSSTDTQYF
TGCGCCAGCAGCTTCAAGGGTAGTAGCACAGATACGCAGTATTTT
>.|TRBJ2-3|TRBV6-5|12|.
CASSYSINTQYF
TGTGCCAGCAGTTACTCTATAAATACGCAGTATTTT
>.|TRBJ1-2|TRBV5-3|16|.
CARSLLWTEWNYGYTF
TGTGCCAGAAGCTTGTTATGGACAGAATGGAACTATGGCTACACCTTC
>TRBD1|TRBJ2-5|TRBV11-3|15|.
CASSLGTGVQETQYF
TGTGCCAGCAGCTTGGGGACAGGGGTCCAAGAGACCCAGTACTTC
>.|TRBJ2-3|TRBV15|16|.
CATSIWYSADTDTQYF
TGTGCCACCAGTATATGGTATTCCGCCGACACAGATACGCAGTATTTT
>.|TRBJ2-5|TRBV7-9|15|.
CASSFPGQGGETQYF
TGTGCCAGCAGCTTTCCGGGACAAGGAGGGGAGACCCAGTACTTC
>TRBD1|TRBJ1-6|TRBV10-2|14|once
CASTRDRVNSPLHF
TGCGCCAGCACACGGGACAGGGTGAATTCACCCCTCCACTTT
>TRBD1|TRBJ2-7|TRBV11-2|15|once
CASSSTQGTVREQYF
TGTGCCAGCAGCTCAACACAGGGGACAGTGAGGGAGCAGTACTTC